A selection of T cell receptor beta chains follows, all from one sample in a study of Tregs in tolerant kidney transplant recipients. Repertoires were generated with immunoSEQ multiplex PCR, while TCRdb's copy carries only in-frame clones and drops some. The data hold about 94,000 clones, with roughly 93% observed a single time. The starting material was CD4+ T cells from blood, obtained before the transplant. The receptors come from a human donor who received a combined kidney and bone marrow transplant. Both conserved end residues are trimmed from each CDR3. The D gene is left open where the match is weak. Clone size is not always given. Where it is, it says once, few, many or a class for expanded clones.

14	.	TRBJ2-1	.	TRBV4-3	ASSQERDRAYNEQF
12	.	TRBJ1-1	.	TRBV7-2	ASSPRGAFGEAF
15	.	.	TRBD2	TRBV7-3	ASSLFSLAGAPGEQY
12	.	TRBJ1-2	TRBD1	TRBV7-9	ASSLNRGPYGYT
18	.	TRBJ1-1	TRBD1	TRBV23-1	ASSQYEPEQGTGSDTEAF
11	.	TRBJ1-5	.	TRBV6-5	ASMKETGQPQH
11	.	TRBJ1-2	.	TRBV19	ASSIWNSYGYT
14	once	TRBJ2-7	TRBD2	TRBV5-4	ASSQARRETDSEQY
12	few	TRBJ2-7	.	TRBV10-3	AISDYQGTYEQY
10	once	TRBJ1-1	.	TRBV9	ASSPRGTEAF
12	.	TRBJ2-7	TRBD1	TRBV15	ATRGTGGKSEQY
14	few	TRBJ2-1	.	TRBV7-9	ASSLSLSGAYNEQF
11	.	TRBJ2-2	.	TRBV6-4	ASSPWETGELF
14	.	TRBJ2-3	.	TRBV5-1	ASSLYSGRSTDTQY
14	.	TRBJ2-1	TRBD2	TRBV9	ASSVRGGPGPVEQF
11	.	TRBJ2-2	.	TRBV9	ASSVAVTGELF
12	.	TRBJ2-7	.	TRBV5-1	ASGRVQPPYEQY
11	.	TRBJ2-7	.	TRBV6-1	ASNPSPPYEQY
12	.	TRBJ2-4	TRBD1	TRBV13	ASSKTGGGNIQY
15	.	TRBJ1-2	TRBD1	TRBV19	ASSRDTGTGLNYGYT
13	.	TRBJ2-5	TRBD2	TRBV5-1	ASSLQPAGEETQY
11	.	TRBJ2-7	.	TRBV19	ASSTTRLREQY
12	once	TRBJ1-2	TRBD1	TRBV5-4	ASSSNRGTYGYT
15	.	TRBJ1-3	.	TRBV5-1	ASSLAGDSGSGNTIY
13	.	TRBJ1-4	TRBD1	TRBV9	ASSVAGQGMEKLF
15	.	TRBJ1-5	TRBD1	TRBV6-1	ASSERAGGWGNQPQH
12	.	TRBJ1-6	.	TRBV30	ALTSGTKNSPLH
14	once	.	TRBD1	TRBV25-1	ASSELTGGLSYEQY
12	.	TRBJ1-4	.	TRBV18	ASSPTSTTEKLF
12	.	TRBJ2-7	.	TRBV7-2	ASSSRTGSYEQY
14	.	TRBJ2-3	TRBD2	TRBV7-9	ASFEIIAGGGDTQY
13	.	TRBJ2-1	TRBD2	TRBV9	ASSRLAGGPNEQF
12	.	TRBJ2-5	TRBD2	TRBV10-3	AISPTSGTETQY
13	once	TRBJ2-7	TRBD2	TRBV7-8	ASSAGLADRYEQY
14	.	TRBJ2-1	.	TRBV18	ASSPTVSVSYNEQF
12	.	TRBJ2-2	TRBD1	TRBV10-3	AITGTGDTGELF
12	.	TRBJ1-2	.	TRBV9	ASSPKRDTGGYT
13	.	TRBJ2-1	TRBD2	TRBV5-1	ASSGTSGRDNEQF
10	.	TRBJ2-5	.	TRBV7-2	ASSLTKRTQY
12	.	TRBJ1-1	.	TRBV9	ASSFASENTEAF
12	.	TRBJ2-5	.	TRBV30	AWSGGAGQETQY
14	.	TRBJ2-6	.	TRBV7-9	ASSLESGSGANVLT
14	.	TRBJ2-1	.	TRBV5-8	ASPNPPGVLYNEQF
11	.	TRBJ1-1	.	TRBV5-6	ASSLVAGNEAF
15	.	TRBJ1-5	TRBD1	TRBV15	ATSRGRQGFGHQPQH
13	.	TRBJ2-1	.	TRBV7-9	ASSSLVVLSNEQF
12	.	TRBJ2-3	TRBD2	TRBV2	ASSEAGGSDTQY
12	.	TRBJ1-2	.	TRBV6-1	ASSEAGGAQGYT
10	.	TRBJ2-7	.	TRBV7-6	ASSPSGSEQY
10	.	TRBJ2-1	.	TRBV6-1	ASSELPGEQF
11	.	TRBJ2-7	TRBD1	TRBV28	ASSLGPGQKCS
16	once	TRBJ1-5	TRBD1	TRBV7-9	ASSLGWGGTVTNQPQH
15	.	TRBJ2-3	TRBD1	TRBV29-1	SVFLFRTGVSTDTQY